Listed here are 26 T cell receptor beta chains from one sample, sequenced in a study of blood T cell repertoires in COVID-19. Clones were read by immunoSEQ multiplex PCR, and TCRdb kept only the in-frame ones, dropping some. The sample records around 270,000 clones, over 80% being singletons. Sequencing was carried out using peripheral blood. These receptors were taken from a woman aged 40 to 49 who had recovered from COVID-19.

The rearrangement uses TRBV5-6 and TRBJ2-7; weak D call: TRBD2 (7 bases). V was clipped by 3 bases and J by 3 bases, with 19 bases between them. The CDR3 length is 16 residues. The V gene's germline CDR1 is SGHDT and CDR2 YYEEEE. This CDR3 is CASSSGWGGPVYEQYF. The CDR3 bases are TGTGCCAGCAGCTCAGGGTGGGGGGGGCCGGTCTACGAGCAGTACTTC.

The V and J genes are TRBV2 and TRBJ2-5; 9 nucleotides align to TRBD1. The germline CDR1 and CDR2 sequences are SNHLY and FYNNEI. V shed 7 bases and J 8 bases; nucleotides not matched to a gene: 5. This CDR3 has 12 amino acids. This CDR3 reads CASTGQGGTQYF. The CDR3 nucleotides read TGTGCCAGCACGGGACAGGGAGGAACCCAGTACTTC.

This chain joins TRBV19 and TRBJ2-7; possible D gene TRBD1, 6 bases. The V gene lost 3 bases and the J gene lost 3 bases, with 12 bases spanning the gap. This CDR3 region has 14 residues. CDR1 is LNHDA, CDR2 SQIVND, per germline (reference sequence). The CDR3 here is CASSIRGMVYEQYF. The DNA of the CDR3 is TGTGCCAGTAGTATCAGGGGTATGGTCTACGAGCAGTACTTC.

The chain carries TRBV5-1 and TRBJ2-6; D gene unclear. The germline V gene has CDR1 SGHRS and CDR2 YFSETQ. The CDR3 totals 15 residues. V was trimmed by 1 base and J by 4 bases, leaving 9 bases between them. CDR3 loop: CASSLPGSGANVLTF. DNA of the CDR3: TGCGCCAGCAGCTTGCCCGGGTCCGGGGCCAACGTCCTGACTTTC.

The chain is built from TRBV4-1 and TRBJ1-2; no definite D call. This CDR3 comprises 15 residues. V was shortened by 0 bases and J by 4 bases, with 12 bases between the two germline ends. Looked up from germline, CDR1 is MGHRA and CDR2 is YSYEKL. The CDR3 nucleotides are TGCGCCAGCAGCCAAGATCAAAGAAGCTTCTATGGCTACACCTTC. Translation gives CASSQDQRSFYGYTF.

The chain combines TRBV5-8 with TRBJ1-6; D is possibly TRBD1 (6 bases). The CDR3 runs 13 residues. The V gene's germline CDR1 is SGHTS and CDR2 YDEGEE. This CDR3 is CASDVSRGSPLHF. CDR3 bases: TGTGCAAGCGATGTCTCCAGGGGTTCACCCCTCCACTTT.

In nucleotides, the CDR3 is TGCGCCAGCAGCCAGAGACCGGAGGGTATCCACGAGCAGTACTTC. Its translation: CASSQRPEGIHEQYF. The rearrangement links TRBV5-1 to TRBJ2-7, with D maybe TRBD2 (6 bases). CDR1 and CDR2 (germline): SGHRS, YFSETQ. V lost 4 bases and J 5 bases, leaving 19 bases between the germline ends. The CDR3 consists of 15 residues. Looking up the rest from reference TRBV5-1 and TRBJ2-7 gives the full variable domain: KAGVTQTPRYLIKTRGQQVTLSCSPISGHRSVSWYQQTPGQGLQFLFEYFSETQRNKGNFPGRFSGRQFSNSRSEMNVSTLELGDSALYLCASSQRPEGIHEQYFGPGTRLTVT.

This clone occurred a few times. CDR3 sequence (DNA): TGTGCCAGCAGCCAAGAGGCGGGACAGCCCTATGGCTACACCTTC. Translating it yields CASSQEAGQPYGYTF. The chain couples TRBV4-2 to TRBJ1-2; 7 nucleotides align to TRBD1. The CDR3 has 15 amino acids. The V and J ends lost 0 bases and 4 bases, in that order; junction bases with no gene match: 5. Germline V gene data show CDR1 as LGHNA and CDR2 as YNFKEQ.

A remark on this clone: The sample holds other DNA sequences that translate to the same CDR3. The chain carries TRBV6-2 or TRBV6-3 and TRBJ1-5; TRBD1 is a possible D gene (6 bases). The germline V gene encodes CDR1 MNHEY and CDR2 SVGEGT. The germline V and J ends were trimmed by 0 bases and 1 base, with 7 bases remaining between them. The CDR3 is 15 amino acids. The CDR3 DNA reads as TGTGCCAGCAGTTACTCCAGGGGCAGCAATCAGCCCCAGCATTTT. Translating it yields CASSYSRGSNQPQHF.

The V gene is TRBV3-1 (or the pseudogene TRBV3-2), the J gene TRBJ2-1; TRBD2 agrees at 7 bases. J lost 10 bases, V lost 0 bases, and 9 bases had no gene match. This CDR3 contains 15 residues. CDR1 is LGHDT and CDR2 is YNNKEL in the germline V gene (reference sequence). DNA for the CDR3: TGTGCCAGCAGCCAAGATACCGGACTAGTTCGGGAGCAGTTCTTC. This encodes CASSQDTGLVREQFF.

The J gene is TRBJ2-6, the V gene TRBV7-8, with unresolved D. This CDR3 is 19 amino acids long. Between the trimmed V and J ends, which lost 3 bases and 1 base, there was a span of 19 bases. Germline CDR1 SGHVS, CDR2 FQNEAQ. The CDR3 protein is CASSFRLWAGRSGANVLTF. DNA for the CDR3: TGTGCCAGCAGCTTCCGTCTTTGGGCAGGTCGATCTGGGGCCAACGTCCTGACTTTC.

The table lists this clone with a few counts. The chain links TRBV6-2 or TRBV6-3 to TRBJ2-7; 10 bases are shared with TRBD2. After removal of 5 bases from V and 4 bases from J, the junction contained 5 bases not matched to a gene. The CDR3 is 14 residues long. The germline V gene encodes CDR1 MNHEY and CDR2 SVGEGT. The CDR3, as DNA: TGTGCCAGCAGTCAGACTAGCGGGCGATACGAGCAGTACTTC. Protein product: CASSQTSGRYEQYF.

The V gene is TRBV7-2, the J gene TRBJ2-7; TRBD2 aligns across 9 bases. CDR1 is SGHTA, CDR2 FQGNSA, per germline. Trimming took 6 bases from V and 3 from J; bases not matched to a gene: 12. The CDR3 loop spans 16 amino acids. DNA of the CDR3: TGTGCCAGCAGGAGAACGGGACTAGCTTTGGTCTACGAGCAGTACTTC. Translating it yields CASRRTGLALVYEQYF.

The rearrangement joins TRBV24-1 to TRBJ1-5, with 9 nucleotides matching TRBD1. V trimming: 3 bases; J trimming: 3 bases; junction bases outside the gene matches: 11. CDR1 is KGHDR, CDR2 SFDVKD, per germline. The CDR3 has 18 residues. CDR3 amino acids: CATSDATRGTGNNQPQHF. CDR3 DNA sequence: TGTGCCACCAGTGATGCTACCCGCGGGACAGGGAACAATCAGCCCCAGCATTTT.

The rearrangement joins TRBV24-1 to TRBJ2-1; TRBD1 matches at 7 bases. The trim removed 3 bases at V and 2 bases at J, leaving 3 bases unmatched. Germline values: CDR1 KGHDR, CDR2 SFDVKD. The CDR3 length is 15 residues. The CDR3 sequence is CATSDATGPYNEQFF. CDR3 coding DNA: TGTGCCACCAGTGATGCGACAGGGCCCTACAATGAGCAGTTCTTC.

The sample holds a few counts of this clone. J is TRBJ1-6 and V is TRBV28; a weak D match, TRBD1 (5 bases). The CDR3 runs to 16 residues. The V and J ends lost 5 bases and 6 bases respectively, with 17 bases between them. Germline V gene lookup returns CDR1 MDHEN and CDR2 SYDVKM. The CDR3 region is CASSHPGGGLNSPLHF. The DNA of the CDR3 is TGTGCCAGCAGTCACCCGGGGGGAGGCCTTAATTCACCCCTCCACTTT.

In the case of this clone: Within the sample, other DNA sequences also encode this same CDR3. The CDR3 DNA is TGTGCCATCAGTGAGTCGGGGGGATCTGGGGCCAACGTCCTGACTTTC. Amino acid sequence: CAISESGGSGANVLTF. The chain uses TRBV10-3 and TRBJ2-6; D possibly corresponds to TRBD2 (6 bases). The V and J ends lost 0 bases and 1 base respectively, with 7 bases between them. The CDR3 is made up of 16 amino acids. Germline V CDR1 and CDR2: ENHRY, SYGVKD.

This sequence joins TRBV7-9 and TRBJ2-1; TRBD2 matches at 9 bases. This CDR3 is built from 17 residues. From germline, CDR1 is SEHNR and CDR2 FQNEAQ (reference sequence). J gave up 8 bases and V 5 bases, and 16 bases lay outside the gene matches. CDR3 residues: CASSPRRRGGGADEQFF. The CDR3 bases are TGTGCCAGCAGCCCCCGACGCCGGGGCGGGGGGGCGGATGAGCAGTTCTTC.

This chain connects TRBV7-9 to TRBJ1-6; 12 bases fit TRBD1. Germline lookup yields CDR1 SEHNR and CDR2 FQNEAQ (reference sequence). The CDR3 spans 19 residues. After removal of 4 bases from V and 1 base from J, the junction contained 8 bases not matched to a gene. The CDR3 nucleotides read TGTGCCAGCAGCTCCGGGACAGGGGGCGTAGGTTCCTATAATTCACCCCTCCACTTT. Translation gives CASSSGTGGVGSYNSPLHF.

This chain links TRBV11-2 with TRBJ2-1, with TRBD2 matching 11 bases. The germline gives CDR1 SGHAT, CDR2 FQNNGV. V gave up 0 bases and J gave up 5 bases; unmatched junction bases: 15. CDR3 size: 20 residues. The chain's CDR3 is CASSLEGLAAHWGSHNEQFF. The CDR3 region has the DNA TGTGCCAGCAGCTTAGAGGGACTAGCGGCCCACTGGGGGTCCCACAATGAGCAGTTCTTC.

The genes are TRBV28 and TRBJ2-7; 9 bases map to TRBD1. The germline CDR1 and CDR2 sequences are MDHEN and SYDVKM. The V gene end was trimmed by 5 bases and the J gene end by 4 bases; junction bases not matched to a gene: 6. The CDR3 extends over 14 amino acids. CDR3 DNA sequence: TGTGCCAGCAGTGGCCTAGGACAGGGGTACGAGCAGTACTTC. It yields the protein CASSGLGQGYEQYF. Variable domain in full (rest from reference TRBV28 and TRBJ2-7): DVKVTQSSRYLVKRTGEKVFLECVQDMDHENMFWYRQDPGLGLRLIYFSYDVKMKEKGDIPEGYSVSREKKERFSLILESASTNQTSMYLCASSGLGQGYEQYFGPGTRLTVT.

This rearrangement joins TRBV19 to TRBJ2-3; TRBD2 matches at 11 bases. The germline CDR1 and CDR2 sequences are LNHDA and SQIVND (reference sequence). This CDR3 has 14 amino acids. The trim removed 11 bases at V and 2 bases at J, leaving 6 bases unmatched. CDR3 residues: CAAASGGITDTQYF. The CDR3, as DNA: TGTGCCGCCGCTAGCGGGGGGATCACAGATACGCAGTATTTT. Full variable domain (rest looked up from reference TRBV19 and TRBJ2-3): DGGITQSPKYLFRKEGQNVTLSCEQNLNHDAMYWYRQDPGQGLRLIYYSQIVNDFQKGDIAEGYSVSREKKESFPLTVTSAQKNPTAFYLCAAASGGITDTQYFGPGTRLTVL.

V usage is TRBV5-1 and J usage is TRBJ1-2; TRBD1 agrees at 9 bases. This CDR3 is 18 amino acids long. Per the germline V gene, CDR1 is SGHRS and CDR2 is YFSETQ. J was trimmed by 7 bases and V by 0 bases; bases with no gene match: 16. This CDR3 is CASSLVTGRRTGVFGYTF. The DNA of the CDR3 is TGCGCCAGCAGCTTGGTGACTGGTCGAAGGACAGGGGTTTTTGGCTACACCTTC.

About this clone: Other DNA variants within this sample encode the same CDR3. The chain employs TRBV19 and TRBJ2-1; D is possibly TRBD2 (6 bases). Germline loops: CDR1 LNHDA, CDR2 SQIVND (reference sequence). The V gene lost 6 bases and the J gene lost 4 bases, with 13 bases spanning the gap. CDR3 length: 14 amino acids. This chain's CDR3 is CASSPRDSYNEQFF. The CDR3 bases are TGTGCCAGTAGCCCGCGGGACTCGTACAATGAGCAGTTCTTC.

The chain couples TRBV2 to TRBJ2-7; 7 bases are a match to TRBD2. The CDR3 covers 13 residues. With 5 bases clipped from V and 1 base from J, the junction kept 2 bases outside the gene matches. From germline, CDR1 is SNHLY and CDR2 FYNNEI. For the CDR3, the DNA is TGTGCCAGCAGTAGGGAGGGATCCTACGAGCAGTACTTC. Translation gives CASSREGSYEQYF.

V is TRBV2 and J is TRBJ1-5, with TRBD1 identical over 10 bases. CDR3 size: 14 residues. The junction had 5 bases not matched to a gene; V was cut back by 6 bases and J by 6 bases. Germline CDR1 SNHLY, CDR2 FYNNEI. This CDR3 reads CASRRGQGSQPQHF. CDR3 DNA sequence: TGTGCCAGCAGGAGGGGACAGGGGAGTCAGCCCCAGCATTTT.